This T cell receptor (beta chain) comes out of a study of CD8+CD57+ T cells in acquired aplastic anemia. Study context: CD4+ and CD8+ cells, once sorted, gave DNA averaging 3.2 ug. Findings and caveats of the study: Patients versus controls showed no significant CD8+ Simpson's diversity difference. Patients had about 31 CD8+ CDR3 sequences in common with controls (the shared set).

Individuals selected for sequencing had exhibited CD8+CD57+ cell expansion on flow cytometry. As regards this clonotype: Its antigen is currently unknown.

The study profiled TCR beta VDJ and CDR3 using genomic DNA as template. TCRdb fed the reads into MiXCR, producing one record per CDR3 protein. The sample carries some 150,000 distinct CDR3 sequences, roughly 43% recorded once. CDR1 is SGHVS, CDR2 FQNEAQ, per germline. Trimming shortened V by 2 bases and J by 4 bases, and 8 bases separated the two germline ends. This CDR3 is 13 amino acids long. The sample comprised sorted CD4+, CD8+, or CD8+CD57+ T cells (not recorded which) from PBMCs. The V gene is TRBV7-8, the J gene TRBJ1-2; D may be TRBD1 (6 bases). This receptor was taken from a human donor with aplastic anemia. The CDR3: CASSLKQGYGYTF. The CDR3 DNA is TGTGCCAGCAGCTTAAAACAGGGCTATGGCTACACCTTC. The full variable domain, completed using reference TRBV7-8 and TRBJ1-2, is GAGVSQSPRYKVAKRGQDVALRCDPISGHVSLFWYQQALGQGPEFLTYFQNEAQLDKSGLPSDRFFAERPEGSVSTLKIQRTQQEDSAVYLCASSLKQGYGYTFGSGTRLTVV.